This is a list of T cell receptor beta chains from one sample in a study of blood T cell repertoires in COVID-19. Profiling relied on immunoSEQ multiplex PCR, and the TCRdb table lists in-frame clones only, not all of them. The sample includes about 300,000 clones, nearly 90% of them seen just once. Material for sequencing was PBMCs or T cells enriched from blood (not recorded which). These receptors originate from a woman aged 50 to 60 who had been exposed to COVID-19. Both conserved end residues are part of each CDR3. Fields, in order: J gene, clone size, D gene, V gene, CDR3 protein, CDR3 DNA. The D gene is left open where the match is weak. Not all rows give a size; the values are once, few, many and, for expanded clones, a class.

j_gene: TRBJ2-1; abundance: -; d_gene: TRBD2; v_gene: TRBV5-4; CDR3aa: CASSQPAPTGTSMNEQFF; CDR3nt: TGTGCCAGCAGTCAACCGGCGCCAACCGGGACTAGCATGAATGAGCAGTTCTTC
j_gene: TRBJ1-6; abundance: -; d_gene: TRBD1; v_gene: TRBV12-3/TRBV12-4; CDR3aa: CASTGQGNSPLHF; CDR3nt: TGTGCCAGTACCGGACAGGGTAATTCACCCCTCCACTTT
j_gene: TRBJ1-5; abundance: -; d_gene: TRBD1; v_gene: TRBV9; CDR3aa: CASSRTGLGQPQHF; CDR3nt: TGTGCCAGCAGCCGGACAGGCCTAGGGCAGCCCCAGCATTTT
j_gene: TRBJ1-2; abundance: -; d_gene: -; v_gene: TRBV11-1; CDR3aa: CASSLRPGEHGYTF; CDR3nt: TGTGCCAGCAGCTTACGCCCAGGGGAACATGGCTACACCTTC
j_gene: TRBJ1-1; abundance: -; d_gene: -; v_gene: TRBV28; CDR3aa: CASMSVNTEAFF; CDR3nt: TGTGCCAGCATGTCAGTTAACACTGAAGCTTTCTTT
j_gene: TRBJ1-2; abundance: once; d_gene: -; v_gene: TRBV27; CDR3aa: CASSSLQGASGYTF; CDR3nt: TGTGCCAGCAGCAGCCTACAGGGCGCGAGTGGCTACACCTTC
j_gene: TRBJ1-4; abundance: -; d_gene: TRBD1; v_gene: TRBV10-2; CDR3aa: CASSESGQGAEKLFF; CDR3nt: TGCGCCAGCAGTGAGTCTGGACAGGGCGCTGAAAAACTGTTTTTT
j_gene: TRBJ1-6; abundance: -; d_gene: -; v_gene: TRBV19; CDR3aa: CASNIDRGNSPLHF; CDR3nt: TGTGCCAGTAACATCGATAGAGGCAATTCACCCCTCCACTTT
j_gene: TRBJ1-1; abundance: few; d_gene: -; v_gene: TRBV25-1; CDR3aa: CASREGGTEAFF; CDR3nt: TGTGCCAGCAGAGAAGGAGGGACTGAAGCTTTCTTT
j_gene: TRBJ2-7; abundance: -; d_gene: TRBD1; v_gene: TRBV30; CDR3aa: CAWGTGTGSYEQYF; CDR3nt: TGTGCCTGGGGAACCGGGACAGGCTCCTACGAGCAGTACTTC
j_gene: TRBJ1-1; abundance: -; d_gene: -; v_gene: TRBV15; CDR3aa: CATSRVQGRPFF; CDR3nt: TGTGCCACCAGCAGAGTGCAGGGGCGGCCTTTCTTT
j_gene: TRBJ2-1; abundance: -; d_gene: TRBD2; v_gene: TRBV5-1; CDR3aa: CASSSSGGDYNEQFF; CDR3nt: TGCGCCAGCAGCTCTAGCGGGGGAGACTACAATGAGCAGTTCTTC
j_gene: TRBJ1-5; abundance: -; d_gene: -; v_gene: TRBV9; CDR3aa: CASSAGGVSGNQPQHF; CDR3nt: TGTGCCAGCAGCGCGGGGGGGGTGAGCGGCAATCAGCCCCAGCATTTT